This T cell receptor beta chain came from a study of cytotoxic CD8 clonotypes in ibrutinib-treated CLL. Here immunoSEQ multiplex PCR was the method, and the copy in TCRdb shows in-frame clones only, minus some. The sample comprises fewer than 45,000 clones, roughly 50% of which are singletons, and 18% rests with the top ten. Study observations and caveats: Progressing and sustained-remission patients had different sampling times.

On this clone itself: Its antigen remains unknown.

Trimming removed 1 base at V and 4 bases at J, with 5 bases between. The CDR3 loop spans 13 amino acids. Germline values: CDR1 PRHDT, CDR2 FYEKMQ (reference sequence). The material was PBMCs, obtained before ibrutinib treatment. The clonotype comes from a human donor with chronic lymphocytic leukemia. The chain carries TRBV13 and TRBJ1-3; D is unclear. CDR3 coding DNA: TGTGCCAGCAGCTTAGATCAGGGAAACACCATATATTTT. As protein: CASSLDQGNTIYF.